Listed here are 28 T cell receptor beta chains from one sample, sequenced in a study of blood T cell repertoires in COVID-19. The protocol was immunoSEQ multiplex PCR, while the TCRdb copy is restricted to in-frame clones and leaves out a portion. The sample yields 15,000 to 20,000 clones, 70% to 85% seen once. Sequenced input: peripheral blood. Receptors originate from a man between 65 and 85 years old with COVID-19, enrolled during active disease.

In this sample, this clone turned up once. V usage is TRBV5-6 and J usage is TRBJ2-7; TRBD1 is a possible D gene (6 bases). V was clipped by 2 bases and J by 2 bases, with 14 bases between them. The CDR3 has 15 residues. Looked up from germline, CDR1 is SGHDT and CDR2 is YYEEEE. CDR3 in amino acids: CASSLNTGIPYEQYF. In DNA, the CDR3 is TGTGCCAGCAGCTTAAACACAGGGATCCCCTACGAGCAGTACTTC.

This clone was seen a single time. V and J are TRBV5-4 and TRBJ1-2; 9 positions agree with TRBD1. Looked up from germline, CDR1 is SGHNT and CDR2 is YYREEE (reference sequence). V was clipped by 4 bases and J by 4 bases; unmatched bases: 14. The length of the CDR3 is 17 residues. The DNA for the CDR3 is TGTGCCAGCAGCACGGGGACAGGGAAGACCCTTGGCTATGGCTACACCTTC. It specifies CASSTGTGKTLGYGYTF.

The V call is TRBV4-2, the J call TRBJ1-5; TRBD1 might be the D (5 bases). Germline V gives CDR1 LGHNA, CDR2 YNFKEQ. The CDR3 has 16 amino acids. V was shortened by 0 bases and J by 0 bases, with 9 bases between the two germline ends. CDR3: CASSQDRDFSNQPQHF. In DNA form, the CDR3 reads TGTGCCAGCAGCCAAGACCGGGACTTTAGCAATCAGCCCCAGCATTTT.

This rearrangement joins TRBV10-2 to TRBJ2-1; 7 positions agree with TRBD2. From germline, CDR1 is WSHSY and CDR2 SAAADI. The CDR3 consists of 15 residues. Trimming at V came to 5 bases and at J to 8 bases, leaving 12 bases not matched to a gene. CDR3 sequence reads: CASSFPGLRSDEQFF. The CDR3 DNA sequence: TGCGCCAGCAGTTTTCCGGGACTACGTTCGGATGAGCAGTTCTTC.

The chain links TRBV4-1 to TRBJ2-1; 13 nucleotides line up with TRBD2. The J segment lost 9 bases and the V segment lost 0 bases, leaving 11 bases of the junction unmatched. Germline-derived CDR1 and CDR2 are MGHRA and YSYEKL. CDR3 length: 18 amino acids. CDR3 region: CASSQEGPLAGGPPEQFF. CDR3 DNA sequence: TGCGCCAGCAGCCAAGAGGGTCCACTAGCGGGAGGGCCACCTGAGCAGTTCTTC.

This clone showed up just once. The chain employs TRBV19 and TRBJ2-7, with D possibly TRBD1 on 6 matching bases. This CDR3 comprises 13 residues. The germline V gene encodes CDR1 LNHDA and CDR2 SQIVND (reference sequence). Trimming cost V 6 bases and J 7 bases, with 16 bases left between them. This CDR3 reads CASSRQGSMEQYF. The CDR3 nucleotides read TGTGCCAGTAGCCGCCAGGGGTCCATGGAGCAGTACTTC.

This clone has only a few counts. The chain employs TRBV7-9 and TRBJ1-2; 8 positions match TRBD1. Germline CDR1 and CDR2: SEHNR and FQNEAQ (reference sequence). With 8 bases clipped from V and 7 bases from J, the junction kept 6 bases outside the gene matches. The CDR3 contains 12 residues. The CDR3 reads CASSGGIGGYTF. The CDR3 region has the DNA TGTGCCAGCTCAGGGGGCATTGGTGGCTACACCTTC.

J is TRBJ1-5 and V is TRBV4-1, with D maybe TRBD1 (5 bases). V lost 0 bases to trimming and J lost 2 bases, with 14 bases between them. The germline V gene encodes CDR1 MGHRA and CDR2 YSYEKL. The CDR3 runs 17 residues. CDR3 bases: TGCGCCAGCAGCCAAGAGGGGGGGGATTGGGGCAATCAGCCCCAGCATTTT. Amino acid sequence: CASSQEGGDWGNQPQHF.

This clone showed up just once. The chain employs TRBV19 and TRBJ2-3, with 9 bases fitting TRBD2. Germline V gene lookup returns CDR1 LNHDA and CDR2 SQIVND (reference sequence). Losses at the gene ends were 5 bases for V and 2 bases for J; bases not matched to a gene: 5. The CDR3 sequence is 15 residues long. The CDR3 DNA is TGTGCCAGTAGTCCCTCTAGCGGGGTCACAGATACGCAGTATTTT. Translation: CASSPSSGVTDTQYF.

The V and J genes are TRBV19 and TRBJ1-5, with 9 bases that match TRBD1. Germline V lookup: CDR1 LNHDA, CDR2 SQIVND (reference sequence). The V segment lost 7 bases and the J segment 7 bases; nucleotides outside the gene matches: 8. This CDR3 has 14 amino acids. The CDR3 here is CASIRQGVNQPQHF. The CDR3 DNA reads TGTGCCAGTATCCGACAGGGGGTGAACCAGCCCCAGCATTTT.

This rearrangement joins TRBV7-8 to TRBJ2-1; 7 bases line up with TRBD2. Germline CDR1 reads SGHVS; CDR2 reads FQNEAQ. The CDR3 is 13 amino acids. Germline trimming cut 9 bases from V and 8 bases from J; bases unmatched to any gene: 10. The CDR3: CASHRGGSDEQFF. The CDR3 DNA follows: TGTGCCAGTCACCGGGGCGGGAGTGATGAGCAGTTCTTC.

This chain uses TRBV5-1 with TRBJ2-7; D is possibly TRBD2 (5 bases). Germline loops: CDR1 SGHRS, CDR2 YFSETQ. Trimming shortened V by 5 bases and J by 9 bases, and 18 bases separated the two germline ends. CDR3 length: 13 residues. CDR3 bases: TGCGCCAGCAGGGAAACTAGTATCCCCCGGCAGTACTTC. It is translated as CASRETSIPRQYF.

This clone has only a few counts. This chain joins TRBV4-1 and TRBJ2-1; TRBD2 agrees at 7 bases. With 8 bases clipped from V and 9 bases from J, the junction kept 7 bases outside the gene matches. The CDR3 loop spans 12 amino acids. Germline V CDR1 and CDR2: MGHRA, YSYEKL. The CDR3 spells CASGLGGFEQFF. CDR3 bases: TGCGCCAGCGGATTGGGAGGGTTTGAGCAGTTCTTC.

The chain joins TRBV25-1 to TRBJ2-1; D is uncertain. The CDR3 covers 13 residues. V was clipped by 4 bases and J by 2 bases, with 6 bases between them. From germline, CDR1 is MGHDK and CDR2 SYGVNS. CDR3 sequence: CASSAPAYNEQFF. The CDR3 DNA reads TGTGCCAGCAGTGCGCCAGCCTACAATGAGCAGTTCTTC.

The chain couples TRBV5-6 to TRBJ1-1, with D uncertain. Trimming shortened V by 4 bases and J by 5 bases, and 12 bases separated the two germline ends. The CDR3 totals 13 residues. Germline V lookup: CDR1 SGHDT, CDR2 YYEEEE. Written as DNA, the CDR3 is TGTGCCAGCAGCATGCGCCGGTGGACTGAAGCTTTCTTT. Amino acids: CASSMRRWTEAFF.

The chain links TRBV11-2 to TRBJ2-1, with 9 bases identical to TRBD2. J lost 8 bases, V lost 4 bases, and 21 bases had no gene match. The germline CDR1 and CDR2 sequences are SGHAT and FQNNGV. The CDR3 is made up of 19 amino acids. The CDR3 DNA reads TGTGCCAGCAGCTCCTACCCCATCCTCGGGGCGGGAGGGTTGGATGAGCAGTTCTTC. Protein: CASSSYPILGAGGLDEQFF. The variable domain in full, completed from reference TRBV11-2 and TRBJ2-1, reads EAGVAQSPRYKIIEKRQSVAFWCNPISGHATLYWYQQILGQGPKLLIQFQNNGVVDDSQLPKDRFSAERLKGVDSTLKIQPAKLEDSAVYLCASSSYPILGAGGLDEQFFGPGTRLTVL.

V gene TRBV19 combines with J gene TRBJ1-3, with no clear D. The V gene lost 4 bases and the J gene lost 2 bases, with 9 bases spanning the gap. The CDR3 is made up of 14 amino acids. Germline assignment: CDR1 LNHDA and CDR2 SQIVND (reference sequence). CDR3 nucleotide sequence: TGTGCCAGTAGTAATCTATTCGCTGGAAACACCATATATTTT. Translating it yields CASSNLFAGNTIYF.

The DNA for the CDR3 is TGCGCCAGCAGCCACATTGTACAGGAAAATCAGCCCCAGCATTTT. Residues: CASSHIVQENQPQHF. V and J are TRBV4-1 and TRBJ1-5; D perhaps matches TRBD1 (5 bases). This CDR3 has 15 amino acids. With 3 bases removed from V and 4 bases from J, the gap between germline ends came to 13 bases. CDR1 and CDR2 (germline): MGHRA, YSYEKL.

V and J are TRBV15 and TRBJ1-1; D perhaps matches TRBD1 (6 bases). Germline CDR1 LNHNV, CDR2 YYDKDF (reference sequence). The length of the CDR3 is 13 residues. The ends were cut back, 5 bases at V and 5 bases at J, with 12 bases in the middle. The CDR3 DNA reads TGTGCCACCAGCGCGGACAGAGGGACTGAAGCTTTCTTT. It is translated as CATSADRGTEAFF.

By frequency in the sample, this clone is medium-sized. V gene TRBV11-2 combines with J gene TRBJ1-2; 8 bases agree with TRBD1. This CDR3 spans 13 amino acids. Germline loops: CDR1 SGHAT, CDR2 FQNNGV. V lost 3 bases, J lost 6 bases, and 3 bases stayed unmatched. The CDR3 spells CASSLTGADGYTF. CDR3 nucleotides: TGTGCCAGCAGCTTGACAGGGGCGGATGGCTACACCTTC.

The V call is TRBV25-1, the J call TRBJ1-1; D unresolved. Germline CDR1 MGHDK, CDR2 SYGVNS. The CDR3 covers 14 residues. The V and J ends lost 5 bases and 1 base respectively, with 11 bases between them. Written as DNA, the CDR3 is TGTGCCAGCAGTCGTGCGTCCCGGAACACTGAAGCTTTCTTT. This sequence encodes CASSRASRNTEAFF.

V usage is TRBV3-1 (or the pseudogene TRBV3-2) and J usage is TRBJ1-1; D not resolved. Per germline, CDR1 LGHDT and CDR2 YNNKEL (reference sequence). Deletions cut 1 base from V and 11 bases from J, with 20 bases between. This CDR3 comprises 15 residues. In DNA, the CDR3 is TGTGCCAGCAGCCAAGCCACTACCGGGGTTGGTTCGGCTTTCTTT. Translating gives CASSQATTGVGSAFF.

V usage is TRBV5-5 and J usage is TRBJ1-2; D possibly corresponds to TRBD1 (6 bases). With 0 bases removed from V and 4 bases from J, the gap between germline ends came to 10 bases. The CDR3 covers 14 residues. Germline-derived CDR1 and CDR2 are SGHKS and YYEKEE (reference sequence). CDR3 bases: TGTGCCAGCAGCTTGGGACAGGTCAGCTATGGCTACACCTTC. This encodes CASSLGQVSYGYTF.

This clone rates as medium-sized. V and J are TRBV27 and TRBJ1-5; D remains unclear. The CDR3 has 14 residues. Trimming stripped 4 bases from V and 2 bases from J, with 9 bases between. CDR1 is MNHEY and CDR2 is SMNVEV in the germline V gene (reference sequence). The CDR3 sequence: CASSSYGGNQPQHF. CDR3 in DNA: TGTGCCAGCAGTTCCTACGGGGGCAATCAGCCCCAGCATTTT.

The rearrangement uses TRBV7-9 and TRBJ1-2, with D unclear. Germline V gene data show CDR1 as SEHNR and CDR2 as FQNEAQ (reference sequence). CDR3 length: 12 residues. With 5 bases removed from V and 8 bases from J, the gap between germline ends came to 12 bases. CDR3 sequence: CASSLLNRGYTF. Written as DNA, the CDR3 is TGTGCCAGCAGCCTACTGAATAGAGGCTACACCTTC. The full variable domain, rest sourced from reference TRBV7-9 and TRBJ1-2, is DTGVSQNPRHKITKRGQNVTFRCDPISEHNRLYWYRQTLGQGPEFLTYFQNEAQLEKSRLLSDRFSAERPKGSFSTLEIQRTEQGDSAMYLCASSLLNRGYTFGSGTRLTVV.

This clone has just one count. V usage is TRBV6-6 and J usage is TRBJ2-1, with 9 nucleotides matching TRBD2. The CDR3 loop spans 14 amino acids. The germline V gene has CDR1 MNHNY and CDR2 SVGAGI (reference sequence). V lost 4 bases to trimming and J lost 6 bases; unmatched junction nucleotides: 4. This chain's CDR3 is CASSSRTSVNEQFF. CDR3 DNA sequence: TGTGCCAGCAGTTCTAGGACTAGCGTCAATGAGCAGTTCTTC.

This chain joins TRBV7-9 and TRBJ1-4; tentatively, D is TRBD1 (5 bases). V was trimmed by 7 bases and J by 8 bases, leaving 17 bases between them. Germline V gene lookup returns CDR1 SEHNR and CDR2 FQNEAQ (reference sequence). The CDR3 loop spans 14 amino acids. CDR3 in DNA: TGTGCCAGCAACAAGAAAGGGGTTGGCGAAAAACTGTTTTTT. Protein: CASNKKGVGEKLFF. The entire variable domain, with the rest obtained from reference TRBV7-9 and TRBJ1-4, is as follows: DTGVSQNPRHKITKRGQNVTFRCDPISEHNRLYWYRQTLGQGPEFLTYFQNEAQLEKSRLLSDRFSAERPKGSFSTLEIQRTEQGDSAMYLCASNKKGVGEKLFFGSGTQLSVL.

The rearrangement joins TRBV6-5 to TRBJ1-2, with D uncertain. This CDR3 region has 13 residues. Germline CDR1 MNHEY, CDR2 SVGAGI. Trimming removed 5 bases at V and 3 bases at J, with 10 bases between. In nucleotides, the CDR3 is TGTGCCAGCAGTCTATTAGTGGACTATGGCTACACCTTC. Translating it yields CASSLLVDYGYTF.